This T cell receptor (beta chain) came from a study of blood T cell repertoires in COVID-19. Generated by immunoSEQ multiplex PCR, the TCRdb table keeps only in-frame clones and is missing some. The sample contains roughly 15,000 clones, over 65% of which appear only once. CDR1 and CDR2 from the germline V gene are SGHRS and YFSETQ. Trimming stripped 0 bases from V and 6 bases from J, with 7 bases between. The CDR3 spans 13 residues. This sequence was found in a boy between 2 and 15 years old with active or convalescent COVID-19. Sequenced material: peripheral blood. The V and J genes are TRBV5-1 and TRBJ2-1; D unclear. CDR3 protein: CASSLAFSNEQFF. The CDR3 bases are TGCGCCAGCAGCTTGGCCTTTTCCAATGAGCAGTTCTTC.